What follows are 23 T cell receptor beta chains derived from one specimen sequenced in a study of regulatory T cells in long-lasting Graves disease. Time point noted: newly diagnosed GD, antithyroid drugs for less than 3 months. There was RNA extracted from PBMCs, and the TCR library was made from it. CDR3 regions were amplified by Arm-PCR using iRepertoire HTBI primers to build TCR beta libraries. TCRdb passed the multiplex PCR reads through MiXCR, listing each CDR3 protein once. The sample lists about 300,000 distinct CDR3 sequences, about 18% occurring once. Sequenced material: peripheral blood mononuclear cells (PBMCs), taken at new diagnosis, from a patient treated with antithyroid drugs. The receptors stem from a female donor with Graves disease.

The table lists this clonotype with many counts. This sequence joins TRBV3-1 and TRBJ2-1; a possible D gene is TRBD1 (6 bases). V dropped 4 bases and J dropped 5 bases, with 18 bases sitting between them. This CDR3 contains 16 residues. Germline V lookup: CDR1 LGHDT, CDR2 YNNKEL (reference sequence). The CDR3 spells CASSLSWGPGNNEQFF. In nucleotides, the CDR3 is TGTGCCAGCAGCCTATCCTGGGGGCCAGGGAACAATGAGCAGTTCTTC.

This clonotype was seen ten or more times. The V call is TRBV7-9, the J call TRBJ2-1; 7 nucleotides agree with TRBD2. V lost 6 bases to trimming and J lost 6 bases; unmatched junction nucleotides: 5. Germline V gene sequence: CDR1 SEHNR, CDR2 FQNEAQ (reference sequence). This CDR3 spans 13 amino acids. CDR3 protein: CASSTSDGNEQFF. The CDR3 DNA follows: TGTGCCAGCAGTACTAGCGACGGCAATGAGCAGTTCTTC. The entire variable domain, with the rest obtained from reference TRBV7-9 and TRBJ2-1, is as follows: DTGVSQNPRHKITKRGQNVTFRCDPISEHNRLYWYRQTLGQGPEFLTYFQNEAQLEKSRLLSDRFSAERPKGSFSTLEIQRTEQGDSAMYLCASSTSDGNEQFFGPGTRLTVL.

This chain connects TRBV5-6 to TRBJ2-7, with 7 bases aligning to TRBD2. This CDR3 has 15 residues. The germline V gene encodes CDR1 SGHDT and CDR2 YYEEEE. J was trimmed by 1 base and V by 4 bases; bases with no gene match: 8. CDR3 bases: TGTGCCAGCAGCGCGGGACTATACACTTCCTACGAGCAGTACTTC. Encoded protein: CASSAGLYTSYEQYF.

In this sample, this clonotype turned up many times. The chain uses TRBV14 and TRBJ2-5; possible D gene TRBD1, 7 bases. Trimming cost V 4 bases and J 5 bases, with 17 bases left between them. CDR3 length: 15 amino acids. Germline values: CDR1 SGHDN, CDR2 FVKESK. The CDR3 nucleotides read TGTGCCAGCAGCCTATCAGGGGGGTATGAGGAGACCCAGTACTTC. Residues: CASSLSGGYEETQYF.

At least ten counts were recorded for this clonotype. V and J are TRBV6-2 or TRBV6-3 and TRBJ1-2; 8 bases are a match to TRBD1. This CDR3 has 15 amino acids. V dropped 6 bases and J dropped 8; count of bases not matched to a gene: 14. Germline CDR1 reads MNHEY; CDR2 reads SVGEGT. The CDR3 protein is CASSRDTGTGLGYTF. For the CDR3, the DNA is TGTGCCAGCAGCCGCGATACCGGGACAGGCCTGGGCTACACCTTC.

The chain combines TRBV5-1 with TRBJ2-7; D unclear. CDR1 and CDR2 from the germline V gene are SGHRS and YFSETQ. V lost 2 bases and J 6 bases, leaving 9 bases between the germline ends. The CDR3 contains 12 residues. CDR3 in DNA: TGCGCCAGCAGCTTCGAGTACGGCGAGCAGTACTTC. Amino acid sequence: CASSFEYGEQYF. The full variable domain, its missing parts supplied by reference TRBV5-1 and TRBJ2-7, is KAGVTQTPRYLIKTRGQQVTLSCSPISGHRSVSWYQQTPGQGLQFLFEYFSETQRNKGNFPGRFSGRQFSNSRSEMNVSTLELGDSALYLCASSFEYGEQYFGPGTRLTVT.

This clonotype was seen at least ten times. V and J are TRBV10-3 and TRBJ2-7; D might be TRBD1 or TRBD2, each matching 5 bases. Trimming took off 2 bases at V and 5 bases at J, with 19 bases between the two ends. Germline V gene sequence: CDR1 ENHRY, CDR2 SYGVKD. The CDR3 is 16 residues long. Here the CDR3 reads CAISEPSVRGDHEQYF. In nucleotides, the CDR3 is TGTGCCATCAGTGAGCCTTCTGTTCGGGGCGACCACGAGCAGTACTTC.

In this sample, this clonotype turned up many times. This chain links TRBV5-1 with TRBJ2-7; the D is unclear. This CDR3 is 14 amino acids long. Germline V gene sequence: CDR1 SGHRS, CDR2 YFSETQ. The germline V and J ends were trimmed by 5 bases and 0 bases, with 12 bases remaining between them. The CDR3 loop reads CASRMGFISYEQYF. CDR3 bases: TGCGCCAGCAGAATGGGATTCATCTCCTACGAGCAGTACTTC.

This clonotype occurred once. This chain uses TRBV5-1 with TRBJ1-1; D uncertain. Germline CDR1 is SGHRS and CDR2 is YFSETQ. Trimming pared 0 bases from V and 4 bases from J, leaving 13 bases between. The CDR3 extends over 15 amino acids. The CDR3 nucleotides are TGCGCCAGCAGCTTGGAGGGCAGGACGTCCACTGAAGCTTTCTTT. Its translation is CASSLEGRTSTEAFF.

This chain joins TRBV4-1 and TRBJ2-7; D gene unclear. CDR1 is MGHRA and CDR2 is YSYEKL in the germline V gene. The ends were cut back, 1 base at V and 3 bases at J, with 10 bases in the middle. This CDR3 is built from 14 residues. CDR3 protein: CASSQVGSVYEQYF. The CDR3 nucleotides are TGCGCCAGCAGCCAAGTGGGGTCAGTCTACGAGCAGTACTTC.

This sequence joins TRBV28 and TRBJ2-3; D ambiguous. The V gene lost 6 bases and the J gene lost 0 bases, with 10 bases spanning the gap. This CDR3 spans 14 amino acids. From germline, CDR1 is MDHEN and CDR2 SYDVKM. CDR3 in DNA: TGTGCCAGCAGGAAGACACACAGCACAGATACGCAGTATTTT. As protein: CASRKTHSTDTQYF.

This clonotype occurred a few times. This likely traces to a read error, being one base from a far larger clone. V usage is TRBV11-3 and J usage is TRBJ1-3, with a weak D call TRBD1 (6 bases). This CDR3 region has 12 residues. Germline V gene data show CDR1 as SGHNT and CDR2 as YENEEA. CDR3 in amino acids: CASSQGGSTIYF. DNA of the CDR3: TGTGCCAGCAGCCAAGGGGGAAGCACCATATATTTT.

This clonotype was picked up many times. The chain has TRBV10-3 and TRBJ2-5; D ambiguous. This CDR3 is 15 amino acids long. From germline, CDR1 is ENHRY and CDR2 SYGVKD. The germline V and J ends were trimmed by 0 bases and 3 bases, with 11 bases remaining between them. The CDR3 nucleotides are TGTGCCATCAGTGAGTCGGTGGCAGAAAAAGAGACCCAGTACTTC. Translating gives CAISESVAEKETQYF.

Here the CDR3 DNA reads TGTGCCAGCCGGGACGGGAGCTCAAACACCGGGGAGCTGTTTTTT. It translates to CASRDGSSNTGELFF. This chain connects TRBV4-2 to TRBJ2-2, with D possibly TRBD2 on 6 matching bases. Germline loops: CDR1 LGHNA, CDR2 YNFKEQ. Trimming removed 8 bases from V and 2 bases from J, with 15 bases in between. This CDR3 comprises 15 residues.

This clonotype was counted ten times or more. This rearrangement joins TRBV9 to TRBJ2-5; TRBD1 matches 8 bases. CDR1 is SGDLS and CDR2 is YYNGEE in the germline V gene. V gave up 0 bases and J gave up 2 bases; unmatched junction bases: 3. The CDR3 totals 15 residues. The CDR3: CASSVGGDRQETQYF. In nucleotides, the CDR3 is TGTGCCAGCAGCGTAGGAGGGGACAGGCAAGAGACCCAGTACTTC.

The sample holds many counts of this clonotype. The V gene is TRBV3-1, the J gene TRBJ2-1; D call uncertain. Germline CDR1 LGHDT, CDR2 YNNKEL (reference sequence). This CDR3 spans 11 amino acids. V lost 1 base to trimming and J lost 7 bases, with 2 bases between them. This CDR3 is CASSQGNEQFF. The CDR3 DNA reads as TGTGCCAGCAGCCAAGGAAATGAGCAGTTCTTC.

This clonotype has at least ten counts. The chain employs TRBV30 and TRBJ1-1; D call uncertain. Between the trimmed V and J ends, which lost 3 bases and 2 bases, there was a span of 16 bases. Germline assignment: CDR1 GTSNPN and CDR2 SVGIG (reference sequence). This CDR3 contains 15 residues. CDR3 amino acids: CAWSMGAFSNTEAFF. The CDR3 nucleotides are TGTGCCTGGAGCATGGGCGCATTCTCCAACACTGAAGCTTTCTTT.

This clonotype has a count of ten or more. The chain is built from TRBV6-4 and TRBJ2-5; D uncertain. CDR3 length equals 11 residues. Germline V lookup: CDR1 MRHNA, CDR2 SNTAGT. The ends were cut back, 7 bases at V and 0 bases at J, with 3 bases in the middle. The CDR3: CASIDQETQYF. CDR3 bases: TGTGCCAGCATAGACCAAGAGACCCAGTACTTC.

This clonotype has just a few counts. The chain combines TRBV19 with TRBJ2-2; 10 nucleotides agree with TRBD2. Trimming cost V 3 bases and J 4 bases; bases outside gene matches: 5. This CDR3 spans 16 amino acids. Germline loops: CDR1 LNHDA, CDR2 SQIVND (reference sequence). The CDR3 loop reads CASSILGLAVTGELFF. In DNA, the CDR3 is TGTGCCAGTAGTATCCTCGGACTAGCGGTCACCGGGGAGCTGTTTTTT.

Ten or more counts support this clonotype. The chain links TRBV7-2 to TRBJ2-3; the D gene is possibly TRBD2 (6 bases). CDR3 length: 17 residues. CDR1 is SGHTA and CDR2 is FQGNSA in the germline V gene. The germline V and J ends were trimmed by 5 bases and 0 bases, with 18 bases remaining between them. This CDR3 reads CASSPKGGATSTDTQYF. Written as DNA, the CDR3 is TGTGCCAGCAGCCCTAAGGGCGGGGCCACTAGCACAGATACGCAGTATTTT.

In its sample, this clonotype was seen a few times. The chain links TRBV20-1 to TRBJ2-3, with 7 bases matching TRBD2. Germline CDR1 and CDR2: DFQATT and SNEGSKA (reference sequence). CDR3 length equals 15 residues. The V gene end was trimmed by 6 bases and the J gene end by 2 bases; junction bases not matched to a gene: 11. Here the CDR3 DNA reads TGCAGTGCCTCGGTAGCGGGTACACACACAGATACGCAGTATTTT. This gives the protein CSASVAGTHTDTQYF.

This clonotype was detected many times. The DNA for the CDR3 is TGTGCTAGTGGTTTGGACTCACGGCGGCCGGGACTAGCGGGGCAGTACTTC. Protein sequence: CASGLDSRRPGLAGQYF. The gene calls are TRBV12-5 and TRBJ2-7, with 12 bases that match TRBD2. V lost 1 base to trimming and J lost 9 bases; unmatched junction nucleotides: 13. CDR3 length: 17 amino acids. Germline V gene sequence: CDR1 LGHNT, CDR2 FRNRAP.

This clonotype has a handful of counts. The CDR3: CASGLDPVGDTQYF. The CDR3 DNA follows: TGTGCTAGTGGTTTGGACCCTGTGGGAGATACGCAGTATTTT. The rearrangement joins TRBV12-5 to TRBJ2-3; no definite D call. Germline CDR1 reads LGHNT; CDR2 reads FRNRAP. CDR3 size: 14 residues. Trimming took off 1 base at V and 5 bases at J, with 10 bases between the two ends. The full variable domain, completed using reference TRBV12-5 and TRBJ2-3, is DARVTQTPRHKVTEMGQEVTMRCQPILGHNTVFWYRQTMMQGLELLAYFRNRAPLDDSGMPKDRFSAEMPDATLATLKIQPSEPRDSAVYFCASGLDPVGDTQYFGPGTRLTVL.